The 11 T cell receptor beta chains listed next were all sequenced from one sample in a study of identical twins' blood T cells. MiXCR was run by TCRdb on the 5' RACE reads, yielding one entry per CDR3 protein. The sample consists of a few hundred thousand distinct CDR3 sequences, roughly 28% of them appearing once. Specimen: PBMCs. The source is a woman aged 18 to 55 in good health.

This chain links TRBV6-2 or TRBV6-3 with TRBJ2-2; 7 bases align to TRBD1. CDR3 size: 16 residues. Germline V lookup: CDR1 MNHEY, CDR2 SVGEGT. J was trimmed by 0 bases and V by 4 bases; bases with no gene match: 5. CDR3 in DNA: TGTGCCAGCAGTTCAGGGACAGCCGCGAACACCGGGGAGCTGTTTTTT. This gives the protein CASSSGTAANTGELFF.

The gene calls are TRBV7-2 and TRBJ2-1; possibly TRBD1 or TRBD2 for D (6 bases each). Germline V CDR1 and CDR2: SGHTA, FQGNSA. This CDR3 spans 15 amino acids. V dropped 2 bases and J dropped 2 bases, with 10 bases sitting between them. This CDR3 reads CTSSLIGGAYNEQFF. In DNA form, the CDR3 reads TGTACCAGCAGCTTAATCGGGGGCGCCTACAATGAGCAGTTCTTC.

In the case of this clonotype: A clone one base away is much larger, so this may be a read error. The chain employs TRBV10-3 and TRBJ1-1, with 7 bases aligning to TRBD1. Germline CDR1 is ENHRY and CDR2 is SYGVKD. The length of the CDR3 is 12 residues. The CDR3 loop is CAISDRGFETFF. CDR3 DNA: TGTGCCATCAGTGACAGGGGGTTTGAAACTTTCTTT.

The chain employs TRBV20-1 and TRBJ1-2; D gene ambiguous. V shed 3 bases and J shed 5 bases, with 7 bases lying between them. The V gene's germline CDR1 is DFQATT and CDR2 SNEGSKA (reference sequence). The CDR3 consists of 11 residues. CDR3 sequence: CSASGDYGYTF. For the CDR3, the DNA is TGCAGTGCTAGTGGGGATTATGGCTACACCTTC.

V usage is TRBV19 and J usage is TRBJ1-2, with D perhaps TRBD1 (6 bases). This CDR3 has 12 amino acids. The germline CDR1 and CDR2 sequences are LNHDA and SQIVND (reference sequence). V was shortened by 7 bases and J by 2 bases, with 8 bases between the two germline ends. In DNA, the CDR3 is TGTGCCAGTATTCAGGGGAACTATGGCTACACCTTC. Amino acid sequence: CASIQGNYGYTF.

This chain joins TRBV20-1 and TRBJ1-2, with D unresolved. V lost 0 bases to trimming and J lost 6 bases, with 11 bases between them. There are 13 residues in the CDR3. CDR1 is DFQATT, CDR2 SNEGSKA, per germline (reference sequence). Written as DNA, the CDR3 is TGCAGTGCTAGAGATACAAAAGGACATGGCTACACCTTC. It encodes CSARDTKGHGYTF.

This clonotype was observed many times. The V gene is TRBV20-1, the J gene TRBJ1-1; 12 bases fit TRBD1. V was clipped by 5 bases and J by 0 bases; unmatched bases: 7. Germline lookup yields CDR1 DFQATT and CDR2 SNEGSKA (reference sequence). This CDR3 is built from 16 residues. The CDR3 DNA reads TGCAGTGCTGAACTCCGGGACAGGGGGCTGAACACTGAAGCTTTCTTT. Amino acids: CSAELRDRGLNTEAFF.

This clonotype was picked up many times. The gene calls are TRBV28 and TRBJ1-2; D is unclear. In germline, CDR1 is MDHEN, CDR2 SYDVKM. This CDR3 contains 13 residues. Between the trimmed V and J ends, which lost 8 bases and 5 bases, there was a span of 15 bases. The CDR3, as DNA: TGTGCCAGCGGGTTGGGCAGAACGTATGGCTACACCTTC. Its translation: CASGLGRTYGYTF.

This clonotype was counted between two and nine times. The V and J genes are TRBV7-9 and TRBJ1-3; no definite D call. Germline loops: CDR1 SEHNR, CDR2 FQNEAQ (reference sequence). Trimming removed 6 bases at V and 4 bases at J, with 16 bases between. The CDR3 runs 15 residues. The DNA for the CDR3 is TGTGCCAGCAGGCAAGGGCGGCCCCACGGAAACACCATATATTTT. Its protein is CASRQGRPHGNTIYF.

This clonotype is a singleton in its sample. One end of the junction varies from germline; a read error may be responsible. This chain uses TRBV20-1 with TRBJ1-2; 8 bases align to TRBD1. The CDR3 extends over 13 amino acids. Germline CDR1 is DFQATT and CDR2 is SNEGSKA (reference sequence). In nucleotides, the CDR3 is TGCAGTGCTTCGACAGGGGATTATGGTGGCTACACCTTT. Protein sequence: CSASTGDYGGYTF.

This clonotype was seen a handful of times. At one end the junction does not follow the germline gene, possibly because of a read error. The CDR3 reads CSASLLGQKNAEAFF. CDR3 in DNA: TGCAGTGCCAGCCTTCTGGGACAGAAGAACGCTGAAGCTTTCTTT. The chain carries TRBV20-1 and TRBJ1-1; TRBD1 agrees at 7 bases. The CDR3 has 15 residues. Germline V gene lookup returns CDR1 DFQATT and CDR2 SNEGSKA (reference sequence).